This T cell receptor beta chain was observed in a study of blood T cell repertoires in COVID-19. As for the study in general: Both acute and convalescent COVID-19 samples were obtained from the United States, Italy and Spain.

This CDR3 is 16 amino acids long. Germline CDR1 GTSNPN, CDR2 SVGIG (reference sequence). The V and J ends lost 0 bases and 3 bases, in that order; junction bases with no gene match: 6. The authors' processing: It was from reference gene primer amplification that nucleated cell counts were estimated. Data came from immunoSEQ multiplex PCR; TCRdb stores just in-frame clones and leaves some out. V and J calls and clone size come straight from that table; D and trimming were deduced from the DNA. The table records 240,000 or so clones, 70% to 85% of them present only once. This chain connects TRBV30 to TRBJ1-4; 8 bases line up with TRBD1. The sample was peripheral blood. The origin of this receptor is a woman aged 80 or older with acute or convalescent COVID-19. The CDR3 nucleotides are TGTGCCTGGAGTGTAGGCCAGGGGGCGCCTAATGAAAAACTGTTTTTT. Encoded protein: CAWSVGQGAPNEKLFF.